This is a list of T cell receptor beta chains from one sample in a study of blood T cell repertoires in COVID-19. Sequenced by immunoSEQ multiplex PCR; TCRdb stores in-frame clones only, minus some. The sample yields roughly 45,000 clones, less than 85% seen once. The sample comprised peripheral blood. All receptors derive from a human donor in a cohort sampled during active COVID-19. CDR3s include the opening cysteine and the closing phenylalanine or tryptophan. The order of the fields is V gene, J gene, clone size, D gene, CDR3 DNA, CDR3 protein. The D gene is left open where the match is weak. Some rows have no size entry. The others give once, few or many, or a class for an expanded clone.

TRBV5-1,TRBJ2-7,few,TRBD2,TGCGCCAGCAGCTTGTATAGCGGGGAGTACGAGCAGTACTTC,CASSLYSGEYEQYF
TRBV6-5,TRBJ1-1,-,-,TGTGCCAGCAGTTACTTGGGCAGCTTGAACACTGAAGCTTTCTTT,CASSYLGSLNTEAFF
TRBV2,TRBJ1-3,-,-,TGTGCCAGCACTACCCTAATGGGAAACACCATATATTTT,CASTTLMGNTIYF
TRBV5-4,TRBJ2-7,-,-,TGTGCCAGCAGCCGGGCGGCGGGAACCTACGAGCAGTACTTC,CASSRAAGTYEQYF
TRBV27,TRBJ1-2,-,TRBD1,TGTGCCAGCGGGACAGGGTACTCTAACTATGGCTACACCTTC,CASGTGYSNYGYTF
TRBV5-1,TRBJ1-6,-,TRBD1,TGCGCCAGCAGCTTACCCCTAACAGGGGCGAATGGGGATTCACCCCTCCACTTT,CASSLPLTGANGDSPLHF
TRBV24-1,TRBJ2-1,-,-,TGTGCCACCGGTGGAGGCCGTGATGAGCAGTTCTTC,CATGGGRDEQFF
TRBV5-1,TRBJ1-4,-,-,TGCGCCAGCAGCTTGGGACAGTTGAATGAAAAACTGTTTTTT,CASSLGQLNEKLFF
TRBV6-2/TRBV6-3,TRBJ1-2,few,TRBD1,TGTGCCAGCAGTTGGGGACAGGGAGGTGGCTATGGCTACACCTTC,CASSWGQGGGYGYTF
TRBV4-3,TRBJ1-1,-,-,TGCGCCAGCAGCAACCGGGGGAGGACTGAAGCTTTCTTT,CASSNRGRTEAFF
TRBV2,TRBJ2-3,once,-,TGTGCCAGCAGTGATCGTCTCAGGGGCTCAGGCACAGATACGCAGTATTTT,CASSDRLRGSGTDTQYF
TRBV28,TRBJ2-2,-,-,TGTGCCAGCAGAGGTGCGCGGGACACCGGGGAGCTGTTTTTT,CASRGARDTGELFF
TRBV6-2/TRBV6-3,TRBJ1-5,-,-,TGTGCCAGCAGTTACGGCCAGGTCTATAGCAATCAGCCCCAGCATTTT,CASSYGQVYSNQPQHF
TRBV19,TRBJ2-5,-,TRBD2,TGTGCCAGTAGTGCGGCGGGACTAGCGGGGGGCGGGGAGACCCAGTACTTC,CASSAAGLAGGGETQYF
TRBV3-1/TRBV3-2,TRBJ2-1,-,-,TGTGCCAGCAGCTCTACCCGACAGGACCTTAACAATGAGCAGTTCTTC,CASSSTRQDLNNEQFF
TRBV19,TRBJ1-4,-,-,TGTGCCAGTAGTCCAATTGCAACTAATGAAAAACTGTTTTTT,CASSPIATNEKLFF
TRBV19,TRBJ1-4,-,-,TGTGCCAGTAGGTCGCATAATAGTAATGAAAAACTGTTTTTT,CASRSHNSNEKLFF
TRBV5-1,TRBJ2-3,-,TRBD2,TGCGCCAGCAGCAGGACTAGCGGGGGCCGCGCAGATACGCAGTATTTT,CASSRTSGGRADTQYF
TRBV19,TRBJ1-4,-,-,TGTGCCAGTAGTACTTTTCCGACAGGACAGAATGAAAAACTGTTTTTT,CASSTFPTGQNEKLFF
TRBV13,TRBJ2-3,-,TRBD2,TGTGCCAGCAGCTTCTGGACTAGCGGGGGTAGCACAGATACGCAGTATTTT,CASSFWTSGGSTDTQYF
TRBV5-6,TRBJ1-2,few,TRBD1,TGTGCCAGCAGCTTGTCGACAGGGGACCGCTATGGCTACACCTTC,CASSLSTGDRYGYTF
TRBV7-9,TRBJ2-7,-,-,TGTGCCAGCAGCACAAACAGGGATAGCTCCTACGAGCAGTACTTC,CASSTNRDSSYEQYF
TRBV6-1,TRBJ1-2,-,-,TGTGCCAGCAGTGACAGGGGATATGGCTACACCTTC,CASSDRGYGYTF
TRBV7-9,TRBJ1-5,-,TRBD1,TGTGCCAGCAGCTGGGACAGGGGGCGCGTGCAGCCCCAGCATTTT,CASSWDRGRVQPQHF
TRBV28,TRBJ1-6,-,-,TGTGCCAGCAGTTTGGGGGGGAGCTCCTATAATTCACCCCTCCACTTT,CASSLGGSSYNSPLHF
TRBV30,TRBJ1-6,-,-,TGTGCCTGGACACGGGATTCACCCCTCCACTTT,CAWTRDSPLHF
TRBV30,TRBJ1-4,-,-,TGTGCCTGGTGCCGGGACTTTCCGGATGAAAAACTGTTTTTT,CAWCRDFPDEKLFF
TRBV11-2,TRBJ2-7,-,TRBD1,TGTGCCAGCAGCTTAGTCGGGACAGGGGATAACGAGCAGTACTTC,CASSLVGTGDNEQYF
TRBV14,TRBJ1-3,-,TRBD1,TGTGCCAGCAGCCAAGGGACAGGGCATGGAAACACCATATATTTT,CASSQGTGHGNTIYF
TRBV14,TRBJ1-1,few,-,TGTGCCAGCAGCCAAGATTTGGGTCAGGCGAACACTGAAGCTTTCTTT,CASSQDLGQANTEAFF
TRBV19,TRBJ2-7,few,-,TGTGCCAGTAGTCCGGGTCCCGGGGGCTACGAGCAGTACTTC,CASSPGPGGYEQYF
TRBV7-2,TRBJ2-6,-,TRBD1,TGTGCCAGCAGCTTGTCCGGGACAGCCCTCTCTGGGGCCAACGTCCTGACTTTC,CASSLSGTALSGANVLTF